The TCR beta chain described here comes from a study of beta chain features in type 1 diabetes. Study-level background: There were 107,917,701 sorted cells examined across all samples. Findings of the study overall: Patients with type 1 diabetes carried fewer insertions and had more deletions at their VDJ junctions. People with Type 1 diabetes carried modestly yet significantly shorter TCRB CDR3s in all four CD4+ subsets.

The isolated RNA, all of it, was reverse transcribed, so expressed TCRB transcripts were what got sequenced. The method was immunoSEQ multiplex PCR; TCRdb's version includes in-frame clones alone and lacks a portion of them. The data hold roughly 610,000 clones, with around 15% observed a single time. The V end was cut by 4 bases, the J end by 4 bases, with 8 bases between. This CDR3 is 13 amino acids long. CDR1 SNHLY and CDR2 FYNNEI come from the germline V gene. This clone was observed a few times. What it recognizes is unknown. Sorting with CD45RO/CCR7/CD25/CD127/CD95/CD27 yielded naive, central memory, regulatory and stem-like memory CD4+ cells.

The chain carries TRBV2 and TRBJ2-4; perhaps TRBD1 as D (5 bases). This clonotype was sampled from a man aged 18-30 years in good health. Sequenced sample: naive CD4+ T cells from blood. Here the CDR3 reads CASSGDSKNIQYF. DNA for the CDR3: TGTGCCAGCAGTGGCGACAGTAAAAACATTCAGTACTTC.